The source of this TCR beta chain is a study of cytomegalovirus exposure and HLA in healthy donors. Study-wide points: Beyond CMV serostatus, there was no information to go on about immune exposure. Investigators reported under 200 TCR beta chains as tied to cytomegalovirus.

With respect to this clone: Its cognate antigen is unknown. An end of the junction differs from the germline gene, which may be a read error.

The CDR3 has 14 amino acids. Per germline, CDR1 SGHRS and CDR2 YFSETQ. 13 Jbeta primers and 60 Vbeta primers were used for the PCR. TCRdb keeps only in-frame clones here, not all; method: immunoSEQ multiplex PCR. This sample has 200,000 or so clones, with 80% to 85% found just once. The sequencing input was PBMCs. V is TRBV5-1 and J is TRBJ2-4, with D possibly TRBD2 on 5 matching bases. This clonotype was sampled from a woman aged 45-65 years in good health and CMV-seropositive. The CDR3 coding sequence is TGCGCCAGCAGCTTGGGGTCGGACGGGAACAGTCAGTACTTC. Amino acids: CASSLGSDGNSQYF.